This TCR beta chain is from a study of blood T cell repertoires in COVID-19. V lost 5 bases, J lost 7 bases, and 18 bases stayed unmatched. Germline-derived CDR1 and CDR2 are MGHRA and YSYEKL. This CDR3 comprises 18 residues. Participant reports of clinical history set cohort assignment. Libraries were prepared by immunoSEQ multiplex PCR; TCRdb keeps only in-frame clonotypes and omits some of them. The sample carries 300,000 or so clones, over 85% recorded once. The TCR was taken from a man aged 60 to 69 who had recovered from COVID-19. The specimen was PBMCs or T cells enriched from blood (not recorded which). The chain combines TRBV4-1 with TRBJ1-5, with TRBD1 identical over 9 bases. CDR3 protein: CASSAGSGTGRSFQPQHF. Here the CDR3 DNA reads TGCGCCAGCAGCGCGGGCTCCGGGACAGGGCGATCCTTCCAGCCCCAGCATTTT.